One T cell receptor (beta chain) is described in this entry. This specimen comes from a study of blood T cell repertoires in COVID-19. The V gene's germline CDR1 is MNHEY and CDR2 SMNVEV (reference sequence). This CDR3 contains 14 residues. V lost 7 bases, J lost 4 bases, and 17 bases lay in between. The protocol was immunoSEQ multiplex PCR, while the TCRdb copy is restricted to in-frame clones and leaves out a portion. The data contain fewer than 45,000 clones, more than 75% of them singletons. The sequenced sample consisted of peripheral blood. The chain employs TRBV27 and TRBJ2-7; D is possibly TRBD1 (6 bases). This TCR derives from an elderly man with active COVID-19. CDR3 DNA: TGTGCCAGCACCCGGGCAGGGGTTCGGTACGAGCAGTACTTC. It translates to CASTRAGVRYEQYF.